Below are 17 T cell receptor beta chains sequenced from a single sample in a study of T-cell reconstitution after alpha-beta-depleted transplantation in children. It was with unique molecular identifiers that the TCRbeta library was prepared. Each CDR3 protein gets one entry after TCRdb re-called the PCR reads with MiXCR. The top ten clones hold around 28% of a sample with hundreds of thousands of distinct CDR3 sequences, about 16% of them seen once. The sample consisted of PBMCs, mostly from graft donor cells, taken 360 days after TCRalphabeta/CD19-depleted stem cell transplant. The receptors originated from a boy younger than two who had a stem cell transplant for Wiskott-Aldrich syndrome, so the T cells may come from the graft donor.

This clonotype was recorded a few times. This chain uses TRBV12-3 or TRBV12-4 with TRBJ2-7; D not certain. CDR3 length equals 13 residues. Between the trimmed V and J ends, which lost 6 bases and 6 bases, there was a span of 15 bases. CDR3: CASSRASFVEQYF. The CDR3 DNA reads TGTGCCAGCAGCCGGGCCTCATTCGTCGAGCAGTACTTC.

CDR3 nucleotides: TGTGCCAGCAGTCAAGGGACTAGCGGAGCCTACGAGCAGTACTTC. Translation gives CASSQGTSGAYEQYF. The genes are TRBV12-3 or TRBV12-4 and TRBJ2-7; 11 bases match TRBD2. Trimming removed 5 bases from V and 2 bases from J; junction bases left unmatched: 5. The CDR3 is 15 residues long.

A few counts support this clonotype. The rearrangement links TRBV6-1 to TRBJ2-7; tentative D call: TRBD2 (5 bases). CDR1 is MNHNS and CDR2 is SASEGT in the germline V gene. This CDR3 is built from 15 residues. V was pared by 6 bases and J by 2 bases, with 17 bases between. The CDR3 region has the DNA TGTGCCAGCAGGGACGGCGGGTACCCCCCCTACGAGCAGTACTTC. This encodes CASRDGGYPPYEQYF.

This clonotype was detected only a few times. The gene calls are TRBV29-1 and TRBJ2-5, with D perhaps given as TRBD1 or TRBD2 (5 bases each). The V gene's germline CDR1 is SQVTM and CDR2 ANQGSEA. The CDR3 covers 12 residues. Trimming shortened V by 7 bases and J by 2 bases, and 11 bases separated the two germline ends. The CDR3 spells CSGRDAQETQYF. CDR3 nucleotide sequence: TGCAGCGGCCGGGACGCACAAGAGACCCAGTACTTC. The entire variable domain, with the rest obtained from reference TRBV29-1 and TRBJ2-5, is as follows: SAVISQKPSRDICQRGTSLTIQCQVDSQVTMMFWYRQQPGQSLTLIATANQGSEATYESGFVIDKFPISRPNLTFSTLTVSNMSPEDSSIYLCSGRDAQETQYFGPGTRLLVL.

The genes are TRBV11-2 and TRBJ1-1, with D perhaps matching TRBD1 (6 bases). Per germline, CDR1 SGHAT and CDR2 FQNNGV. V was cut by 2 bases and J by 10 bases, with 14 bases left in between. This CDR3 is built from 13 residues. The CDR3 sequence is CASSLHRKGGAFF. The DNA for the CDR3 is TGTGCCAGCAGCTTACACAGGAAGGGGGGAGCTTTCTTT.

V usage is TRBV5-1 and J usage is TRBJ2-7; the D is unclear. Trimming removed 1 base at V and 0 bases at J, with 8 bases between. The CDR3 is made up of 14 amino acids. Germline V lookup: CDR1 SGHRS, CDR2 YFSETQ. CDR3 nucleotides: TGCGCCAGCAGCTTGCGGCCTAACTCCTACGAGCAGTACTTC. Protein product: CASSLRPNSYEQYF. Variable domain in full (rest from reference TRBV5-1 and TRBJ2-7): KAGVTQTPRYLIKTRGQQVTLSCSPISGHRSVSWYQQTPGQGLQFLFEYFSETQRNKGNFPGRFSGRQFSNSRSEMNVSTLELGDSALYLCASSLRPNSYEQYFGPGTRLTVT.

This chain joins TRBV5-1 and TRBJ2-5; 7 nucleotides agree with TRBD1. CDR3 length: 14 residues. Per germline, CDR1 SGHRS and CDR2 YFSETQ. V trimming: 4 bases; J trimming: 1 base; junction bases outside the gene matches: 4. CDR3 coding DNA: TGCGCCAGCAGCCGGGACAGCCTCCAAGAGACCCAGTACTTC. This translates into CASSRDSLQETQYF.

This clonotype has more than one count but fewer than ten. This chain joins TRBV7-8 and TRBJ2-3; 8 nucleotides align to TRBD2. With 3 bases clipped from V and 3 bases from J, the junction kept 11 bases outside the gene matches. In germline, CDR1 is SGHVS, CDR2 FQNEAQ. CDR3 length: 17 amino acids. CDR3 amino acids: CASSFGGGPWVTDTQYF. CDR3 nucleotide sequence: TGTGCCAGCAGCTTTGGCGGGGGGCCGTGGGTGACAGATACGCAGTATTTT. The variable domain in full, with the rest retrieved from reference TRBV7-8 and TRBJ2-3, is GAGVSQSPRYKVAKRGQDVALRCDPISGHVSLFWYQQALGQGPEFLTYFQNEAQLDKSGLPSDRFFAERPEGSVSTLKIQRTQQEDSAVYLCASSFGGGPWVTDTQYFGPGTRLTVL.

This chain joins TRBV15 and TRBJ1-5; D might be TRBD1 (5 bases). The CDR3 covers 13 residues. Per the germline V gene, CDR1 is LNHNV and CDR2 is YYDKDF (reference sequence). V was trimmed by 5 bases and J by 5 bases, leaving 10 bases between them. The DNA for the CDR3 is TGTGCCACCAGCTCGGGGGAGGATCAGCCCCAGCATTTT. Amino acid sequence: CATSSGEDQPQHF.

The CDR3 nucleotides read TGCGCCAGCAGCTTGGCCGGGACTCCTAGCACAGATACGCAGTATTTT. Its translation is CASSLAGTPSTDTQYF. This chain joins TRBV5-1 and TRBJ2-3; tentative D call: TRBD2 (6 bases). Germline assignment: CDR1 SGHRS and CDR2 YFSETQ. Between the trimmed V and J ends, which lost 0 bases and 0 bases, there was a span of 11 bases. There are 16 residues in the CDR3.

In regard to this clonotype: One end of the junction is discordant with germline, which a read error may explain. The chain employs TRBV24-1 and TRBJ2-1; D may be TRBD2 (6 bases). The CDR3 spans 16 residues. CDR1 KGHDR and CDR2 SFDVKD come from the germline V gene. Here the CDR3 DNA reads TGTGCCACCGGTGAATGGCGGACTAACGGTTACAATGAGCAGTTCTTC. Its translation: CATGEWRTNGYNEQFF.

This clonotype was observed a handful of times. This chain joins TRBV7-9 and TRBJ2-7; 10 bases line up with TRBD1. Germline V CDR1 and CDR2: SEHNR, FQNEAQ (reference sequence). The V and J ends lost 6 bases and 2 bases, in that order; junction bases with no gene match: 4. This CDR3 region has 14 residues. CDR3 sequence reads: CASSSGQGTYEQYF. The CDR3 DNA reads as TGTGCCAGCAGTTCGGGACAGGGGACCTACGAGCAGTACTTC.

At least ten counts were recorded for this clonotype. J is TRBJ1-1 and V is TRBV7-2; D is uncertain. The V gene's germline CDR1 is SGHTA and CDR2 FQGNSA. This CDR3 is 13 amino acids long. The germline V and J ends were trimmed by 2 bases and 1 base, with 5 bases remaining between them. CDR3 sequence (DNA): TGTGCCAGCAGCTTATATAGGAACACTGAAGCTTTCTTT. Amino acid sequence: CASSLYRNTEAFF.

CDR3: CASSHRPRDSDGYGYTF. CDR3 coding DNA: TGCGCCAGCAGCCACCGGCCCAGGGACAGTGACGGGTATGGCTACACCTTC. The chain combines TRBV5-1 with TRBJ1-2, with 7 bases that match TRBD1. This CDR3 contains 17 residues. The V and J ends lost 4 bases and 5 bases, in that order; junction bases with no gene match: 17. The germline gives CDR1 SGHRS, CDR2 YFSETQ. Full variable domain (rest looked up from reference TRBV5-1 and TRBJ1-2): KAGVTQTPRYLIKTRGQQVTLSCSPISGHRSVSWYQQTPGQGLQFLFEYFSETQRNKGNFPGRFSGRQFSNSRSEMNVSTLELGDSALYLCASSHRPRDSDGYGYTFGSGTRLTVV.

This clonotype was observed a handful of times. J is TRBJ2-5 and V is TRBV5-1; TRBD1 is a possible D gene (7 bases). Deletions cut 4 bases from V and 5 bases from J, with 12 bases between. CDR3 size: 13 residues. Germline V lookup: CDR1 SGHRS, CDR2 YFSETQ. CDR3 coding DNA: TGCGCCAGCAGCATGCCAGGGGGGGAGACCCAGTACTTC. As protein: CASSMPGGETQYF. The entire variable domain, with the rest obtained from reference TRBV5-1 and TRBJ2-5, is as follows: KAGVTQTPRYLIKTRGQQVTLSCSPISGHRSVSWYQQTPGQGLQFLFEYFSETQRNKGNFPGRFSGRQFSNSRSEMNVSTLELGDSALYLCASSMPGGETQYFGPGTRLLVL.

The chain is built from TRBV12-3 or TRBV12-4 and TRBJ2-1, with 12 nucleotides matching TRBD2. V trimming: 6 bases; J trimming: 1 base; junction bases outside the gene matches: 4. CDR3 length equals 16 residues. CDR3 sequence reads: CASSSTSGRSYNEQFF. The DNA of the CDR3 is TGTGCCAGCAGCTCCACTAGCGGGAGGTCCTACAATGAGCAGTTCTTC.

This clonotype was recorded a few times. This rearrangement joins TRBV28 to TRBJ1-5, with unresolved D. Between the trimmed V and J ends, which lost 3 bases and 0 bases, there was a span of 9 bases. The CDR3 consists of 15 residues. Looked up from germline, CDR1 is MDHEN and CDR2 is SYDVKM. The CDR3 coding sequence is TGTGCCAGCAGTTTTACACAGTATAGCAATCAGCCCCAGCATTTT. This translates into CASSFTQYSNQPQHF. Together with reference TRBV28 and TRBJ1-5, the CDR3 gives the full variable domain: DVKVTQSSRYLVKRTGEKVFLECVQDMDHENMFWYRQDPGLGLRLIYFSYDVKMKEKGDIPEGYSVSREKKERFSLILESASTNQTSMYLCASSFTQYSNQPQHFGDGTRLSIL.